The 30 T cell receptor beta chains presented below share a single source sample, sequenced in a study of T cell changes during pregnancy in multiple sclerosis. TCRdb keeps only in-frame clones here, not all; method: immunoSEQ multiplex PCR. The sample lists some 80,000 clones, around 96% occurring once. The sequenced sample was peripheral blood, obtained in the second trimester of pregnancy. Every receptor here comes from a female donor with multiple sclerosis, enrolled in a pregnancy study.

This chain uses TRBV27 with TRBJ2-1; 10 bases align to TRBD2. Per germline, CDR1 MNHEY and CDR2 SMNVEV (reference sequence). The CDR3 is made up of 19 amino acids. V lost 5 bases to trimming and J lost 0 bases; unmatched junction nucleotides: 13. For the CDR3, the DNA is TGTGCCAGCAGTATGAGCGGGAGGGCCTACCGGAGCTCCTACAATGAGCAGTTCTTC. It encodes CASSMSGRAYRSSYNEQFF.

The chain carries TRBV27 and TRBJ1-2; D remains ambiguous. Germline CDR1 and CDR2: MNHEY and SMNVEV (reference sequence). This CDR3 has 14 amino acids. V lost 0 bases, J lost 3 bases, and 8 bases lay in between. CDR3 amino acids: CASSLSLGDYGYTF. The DNA of the CDR3 is TGTGCCAGCAGTTTATCGCTCGGGGACTATGGCTACACCTTC.

The chain carries TRBV6-5 and TRBJ1-1; no clear D gene. The CDR3 has 14 amino acids. The V gene lost 4 bases and the J gene lost 3 bases, with 12 bases spanning the gap. The V gene's germline CDR1 is MNHEY and CDR2 SVGAGI. CDR3 coding DNA: TGTGCCAGCAGTTCACTACCCCGAGACACTGAAGCTTTCTTT. As protein: CASSSLPRDTEAFF.

The rearrangement uses TRBV29-1 and TRBJ2-2; 8 bases are shared with TRBD2. Unmatched junction bases numbered 8, after V lost 3 bases and J lost 8 bases. CDR3 length: 14 amino acids. CDR1 SQVTM and CDR2 ANQGSEA come from the germline V gene. CDR3 residues: CSVDLAGGGGELFF. CDR3 DNA sequence: TGCAGCGTTGATCTCGCGGGAGGAGGTGGGGAGCTGTTTTTT.

The CDR3 protein is CASIYSGSQGDTQYF. The CDR3 region has the DNA TGTGCCAGCATCTATAGCGGGAGTCAAGGAGATACGCAGTATTTT. The chain is built from TRBV11-3 and TRBJ2-3, with 9 bases fitting TRBD2. The CDR3 is 15 amino acids. Germline trimming cut 7 bases from V and 5 bases from J; bases unmatched to any gene: 10. Germline values: CDR1 SGHNT, CDR2 YENEEA.

The chain links TRBV30 to TRBJ1-5; weak D call: TRBD1 (5 bases). The germline V gene encodes CDR1 GTSNPN and CDR2 SVGIG (reference sequence). Trimming stripped 4 bases from V and 7 bases from J, with 14 bases between. The CDR3 runs 13 residues. CDR3 amino acids: CAWKGQGGQPQHF. The CDR3 DNA reads as TGTGCCTGGAAGGGGCAGGGAGGACAGCCCCAGCATTTT.

The chain employs TRBV5-6 and TRBJ2-5, with 15 bases identical to TRBD2. The germline gives CDR1 SGHDT, CDR2 YYEEEE. The CDR3 has 17 amino acids. The trim removed 3 bases at V and 4 bases at J, leaving 7 bases unmatched. DNA for the CDR3: TGTGCCAGCAGCTGGGGACTAGCGGGAGGTGGGCGAGAGACCCAGTACTTC. Translated: CASSWGLAGGGRETQYF.

The CDR3 nucleotides are TGTGCCAGCAGCTTAAGCGCAGCGGGAGCCTACGAGCAGTACTTC. Translating it yields CASSLSAAGAYEQYF. This chain uses TRBV7-2 with TRBJ2-7, with TRBD2 matching over 8 bases. Germline lookup yields CDR1 SGHTA and CDR2 FQGNSA. CDR3 length: 15 residues. The V gene end was trimmed by 2 bases and the J gene end by 2 bases; junction bases not matched to a gene: 5.

The DNA for the CDR3 is TGTGCCAGCAGCCCCACGACGGGGAAGCAAGAGACCCAGTACTTC. Amino acid sequence: CASSPTTGKQETQYF. The gene calls are TRBV7-3 and TRBJ2-5; D perhaps matches TRBD2 (5 bases). This CDR3 has 15 amino acids. Germline V gene lookup returns CDR1 SGHTA and CDR2 FQGTGA. V lost 5 bases to trimming and J lost 2 bases, with 15 bases between them.

The genes are TRBV7-9 and TRBJ1-3, with TRBD1 matching over 7 bases. With V trimmed by 5 bases and J by 0 bases, 4 bases remained unmatched. This CDR3 is built from 15 residues. Germline V CDR1 and CDR2: SEHNR, FQNEAQ (reference sequence). The CDR3 here is CASSPGDSSGNTIYF. Here the CDR3 DNA reads TGTGCCAGCAGCCCTGGGGACAGCTCTGGAAACACCATATATTTT.

The chain links TRBV2 to TRBJ2-2; 7 bases align to TRBD2. V shed 3 bases and J 5 bases; nucleotides not matched to a gene: 3. CDR1 is SNHLY, CDR2 FYNNEI, per germline. The length of the CDR3 is 14 residues. The DNA for the CDR3 is TGTGCCAGCAGTGATTGGGGGGGGACCGGGGAGCTGTTTTTT. As protein: CASSDWGGTGELFF. Looking up the rest from reference TRBV2 and TRBJ2-2 gives the full variable domain: EPEVTQTPSHQVTQMGQEVILRCVPISNHLYFYWYRQILGQKVEFLVSFYNNEISEKSEIFDDQFSVERPDGSNFTLKIRSTKLEDSAMYFCASSDWGGTGELFFGEGSRLTVL.

This chain uses TRBV6-6 with TRBJ2-6; 10 bases align to TRBD1. Germline CDR1 reads MNHNY; CDR2 reads SVGAGI (reference sequence). J was trimmed by 7 bases and V by 7 bases; bases with no gene match: 7. This CDR3 is built from 15 residues. CDR3 in amino acids: CASNPRDRGANVLTF. The CDR3 nucleotides are TGTGCCAGCAATCCCCGGGACAGGGGAGCCAACGTCCTGACTTTC.

The rearrangement joins TRBV6-4 to TRBJ2-1; TRBD1 agrees at 8 bases. The CDR3 length is 15 residues. From germline, CDR1 is MRHNA and CDR2 SNTAGT. The junction had 6 bases not matched to a gene; V was cut back by 5 bases and J by 3 bases. CDR3 sequence: CASSTLRGHYNEQFF. The CDR3 coding sequence is TGTGCCAGCAGTACCCTCAGGGGGCACTACAATGAGCAGTTCTTC.

This clone was picked up a small number of times. The chain is built from TRBV2 and TRBJ2-1; 7 positions match TRBD1. Trimming took 7 bases from V and 8 from J; bases not matched to a gene: 11. The CDR3 is 14 residues long. Germline values: CDR1 SNHLY, CDR2 FYNNEI. The CDR3 region has the DNA TGTGCCAGCACCGAGACAGGGAATTTGGATGAGCAGTTCTTC. This sequence encodes CASTETGNLDEQFF.

The gene calls are TRBV10-3 and TRBJ1-1; a possible D gene is TRBD1 (5 bases). Looked up from germline, CDR1 is ENHRY and CDR2 is SYGVKD. The CDR3 is made up of 14 amino acids. V dropped 9 bases and J dropped 2 bases, with 16 bases sitting between them. Written as DNA, the CDR3 is TGTGCCATGTCGGCCCGGCAGGGAAACACTGAAGCTTTCTTT. Its translation is CAMSARQGNTEAFF.

This sequence joins TRBV7-3 and TRBJ1-1, with D uncertain. There are 13 residues in the CDR3. Germline lookup yields CDR1 SGHTA and CDR2 FQGTGA. V lost 5 bases and J lost 0, with 7 bases in between. The CDR3 region is CASSHDLNTEAFF. The CDR3 DNA reads TGTGCCAGCAGCCACGACTTGAACACTGAAGCTTTCTTT.

This chain joins TRBV4-3 and TRBJ2-5; 11 nucleotides match TRBD2. The J call is doubtful: the DNA matches TRBJ2-7 better. Looked up from germline, CDR1 is LGHNA and CDR2 is YSLEER. The CDR3 has 16 amino acids. CDR3 region: CASSQTLAGGAYEQYF. The CDR3 DNA sequence: TGCGCCAGCAGCCAAACCCTAGCGGGAGGCGCCTACGAGCAGTACTTC.

The chain employs TRBV6-4 and TRBJ2-1; D not certain. Germline V gene lookup returns CDR1 MRHNA and CDR2 SNTAGT. Between the trimmed V and J ends, which lost 2 bases and 15 bases, there was a span of 20 bases. There are 14 residues in the CDR3. The CDR3: CASSDPTKSPRPFF. The DNA for the CDR3 is TGTGCCAGCAGTGACCCGACAAAATCCCCCAGGCCGTTCTTC.

The gene calls are TRBV5-4 and TRBJ2-7, with a possible D match to TRBD2 (6 bases). CDR1 and CDR2 from the germline V gene are SGHNT and YYREEE (reference sequence). V was trimmed by 0 bases and J by 0 bases, leaving 13 bases between them. This CDR3 has 16 residues. The CDR3 sequence is CASSLGFGGSSYEQYF. The CDR3 nucleotides are TGTGCCAGCAGCTTGGGCTTTGGAGGGAGCTCCTACGAGCAGTACTTC.

As DNA, the CDR3 is TGTGCCAGCAGCTTAGTTGGCAGTCTGAACACTGAAGCTTTCTTT. Its protein is CASSLVGSLNTEAFF. J is TRBJ1-1 and V is TRBV11-2, with no clear D. Deletions cut 1 base from V and 0 bases from J, with 9 bases between. There are 15 residues in the CDR3. Germline CDR1 and CDR2: SGHAT and FQNNGV.

The chain recombines TRBV27 with TRBJ2-7; TRBD1 agrees at 8 bases. Germline CDR1 is MNHEY and CDR2 is SMNVEV (reference sequence). CDR3 length equals 16 residues. V lost 8 bases and J lost 1; bases outside the gene matches: 13. The CDR3 region is CASHPRQGTLSYEQYF. Here the CDR3 DNA reads TGTGCCAGCCACCCTCGACAGGGGACCTTGTCCTACGAGCAGTACTTC.

In this sample, this clone turned up once. The V and J genes are TRBV6-5 and TRBJ2-3, with no clear D. Per germline, CDR1 MNHEY and CDR2 SVGAGI. The CDR3 loop spans 15 amino acids. Trimming left V 6 bases short and J 3 bases short, with 16 bases between. The CDR3 here is CASSEIPQTTDTQYF. The DNA for the CDR3 is TGTGCCAGCAGCGAGATCCCTCAGACAACAGATACGCAGTATTTT.

This sequence joins TRBV6-5 and TRBJ1-5; D unclear. The CDR3 extends over 13 amino acids. Per the germline V gene, CDR1 is MNHEY and CDR2 is SVGAGI. The V end was cut by 5 bases, the J end by 3 bases, with 8 bases between. The CDR3 region is CASSPGPNQPQHF. The CDR3 DNA sequence: TGTGCCAGCAGTCCTGGGCCCAATCAGCCCCAGCATTTT.

The chain couples TRBV5-5 to TRBJ1-3, with D tentatively TRBD1 (6 bases). This CDR3 has 14 amino acids. The germline V gene has CDR1 SGHKS and CDR2 YYEKEE (reference sequence). Trimming took off 2 bases at V and 1 base at J, with 7 bases between the two ends. The CDR3 loop reads CASSFTGSGNTIYF. The CDR3 DNA follows: TGTGCCAGCAGCTTCACAGGGTCTGGAAACACCATATATTTT.

As DNA, the CDR3 is TGTGCCACCAGCAGAGTGCGGGGTGGCAGGGTATATGGCTACACCTTC. This sequence encodes CATSRVRGGRVYGYTF. The chain carries TRBV15 and TRBJ1-2; maybe TRBD1 (5 bases). The ends were cut back, 1 base at V and 5 bases at J, with 17 bases in the middle. In germline, CDR1 is LNHNV, CDR2 YYDKDF (reference sequence). This CDR3 is 16 amino acids long.

This clone was detected only a few times. J is TRBJ2-2 and V is TRBV10-1; a possible D gene is TRBD1 (5 bases). Germline values: CDR1 WNHNN, CDR2 SYGVQD (reference sequence). V lost 3 bases and J lost 3, with 5 bases in between. The CDR3 is 13 residues long. CDR3 protein: CASSDRDTGELFF. The CDR3 DNA reads as TGCGCCAGCAGTGACAGGGACACCGGGGAGCTGTTTTTT.

V and J are TRBV2 and TRBJ2-1; 9 nucleotides align to TRBD2. Germline-derived CDR1 and CDR2 are SNHLY and FYNNEI. There are 16 residues in the CDR3. Trimming at V came to 2 bases and at J to 6 bases, leaving 8 bases not matched to a gene. CDR3 region: CASSEIGSGSRNEQFF. As DNA, the CDR3 is TGTGCCAGCAGTGAAATTGGTAGCGGGAGTCGCAATGAGCAGTTCTTC.

This clone occurred once. The chain combines TRBV19 with TRBJ1-5; D is ambiguous. V was trimmed by 5 bases and J by 7 bases, leaving 12 bases between them. Germline V gene data show CDR1 as LNHDA and CDR2 as SQIVND (reference sequence). This CDR3 has 13 amino acids. The CDR3 protein is CASSATILQPQHF. CDR3 in DNA: TGTGCCAGTAGTGCGACAATTTTGCAGCCCCAGCATTTT.

J is TRBJ2-7 and V is TRBV7-2; D is perhaps TRBD1 (6 bases). This CDR3 is built from 15 residues. With 3 bases removed from V and 5 bases from J, the gap between germline ends came to 17 bases. The germline V gene has CDR1 SGHTA and CDR2 FQGNSA. CDR3 nucleotides: TGTGCCAGCAGCTTGGGCCAGGGGTGGTTCAACGAGCAGTACTTC. Encoded protein: CASSLGQGWFNEQYF.

The chain has TRBV27 and TRBJ2-7; the D gene is possibly TRBD2 (5 bases). CDR3 length: 15 amino acids. The V gene's germline CDR1 is MNHEY and CDR2 SMNVEV (reference sequence). The V and J ends lost 5 bases and 2 bases respectively, with 16 bases between them. The CDR3, as DNA: TGTGCCAGCAGTCCCCGGGGAGCGCGCCCCTACGAGCAGTACTTC. Amino acids: CASSPRGARPYEQYF.